One and the same sample provided the 17 T cell receptor beta chains below, sequenced in a study of post-analysis software for immune sequencing data. Study-level points and caveats: Controls had lower frequencies than patients of four or five TRBV segments, which included TRBV5-6, TRBV5-1 and TRBV20-1.

Unique molecular identifiers were built into the TCR beta cDNA libraries. From the PCR reads, TCRdb called clonotypes with MiXCR, one entry per CDR3 protein. Among 750,000 to 950,000 distinct CDR3 sequences, approximately 53% were seen once, and the ten largest hold approximately 4.5%. These receptors lack a known antigen. Sequencing used blood. The receptor set was obtained from a girl aged 5 to 17 with multiple sclerosis.

The chain links TRBV2 to TRBJ1-5; unclear D gene. The CDR3 runs 14 residues. V was trimmed by 7 bases and J by 2 bases, leaving 12 bases between them. Germline CDR1 SNHLY, CDR2 FYNNEI. This chain's CDR3 is CASTREVGNQPQHF. The CDR3 nucleotides are TGTGCCAGCACCCGGGAGGTAGGCAATCAGCCCCAGCATTTT.

The V gene is TRBV5-1, the J gene TRBJ1-2; D remains unclear. Trimming removed 7 bases from V and 4 bases from J, with 11 bases in between. The CDR3 is made up of 12 amino acids. CDR1 SGHRS and CDR2 YFSETQ come from the germline V gene. CDR3 coding DNA: TGCGCCAGCGGACCGAATACCTATGGCTACACCTTC. Amino acid sequence: CASGPNTYGYTF.

The CDR3 loop is CSARGAGDTQYF. CDR3 sequence (DNA): TGCAGTGCTAGAGGGGCGGGAGATACGCAGTATTTT. The chain uses TRBV20-1 and TRBJ2-3; D perhaps matches TRBD2 (5 bases). Deletions cut 1 base from V and 5 bases from J, with 7 bases between. The V gene's germline CDR1 is DFQATT and CDR2 SNEGSKA (reference sequence). The CDR3 loop spans 12 amino acids.

There are a few counts of this clonotype. The V gene is TRBV7-2, the J gene TRBJ2-5, with D possibly called TRBD1 or TRBD2 (5 bases each). Per germline, CDR1 SGHTA and CDR2 FQGNSA. The CDR3 has 14 amino acids. V dropped 5 bases and J dropped 2 bases, with 12 bases sitting between them. DNA of the CDR3: TGTGCCAGCAGCATACCGGGACCACAAGAGACCCAGTACTTC. Amino acids: CASSIPGPQETQYF.

The chain uses TRBV7-9 and TRBJ2-4, with D possibly TRBD1 on 7 matching bases. The last part of the DNA fits TRBJ2-7 better; the J call may be wrong. This CDR3 spans 15 amino acids. CDR1 is SEHNR and CDR2 is FQNEAQ in the germline V gene (reference sequence). CDR3 protein: CASSLSGGLPYEQYF. The CDR3 DNA sequence: TGTGCCAGCAGCTTATCAGGGGGGCTCCCCTACGAGCAGTACTTC.

The table lists this clonotype with a few counts. This sequence joins TRBV12-5 and TRBJ2-5; no clear D. CDR3 length: 12 residues. Germline lookup yields CDR1 LGHNT and CDR2 FRNRAP. V lost 2 bases and J lost 5, with 6 bases in between. The CDR3 loop is CASGLFMETQYF. The CDR3 nucleotides are TGTGCTAGTGGTTTGTTTATGGAGACCCAGTACTTC.

The chain employs TRBV7-2 and TRBJ1-1; TRBD1 matches at 9 bases. The CDR3 has 16 residues. V trimming: 1 base; J trimming: 1 base; junction bases outside the gene matches: 4. CDR1 and CDR2 from the germline V gene are SGHTA and FQGNSA. The CDR3 sequence is CASSLDGTGWNTEAFF. The CDR3 region has the DNA TGTGCCAGCAGCTTAGATGGGACAGGGTGGAACACTGAAGCTTTCTTT.

Only a few counts were recorded for this clonotype. The V and J genes are TRBV5-6 and TRBJ2-7; possible D gene TRBD1, 6 bases. The CDR3 extends over 13 amino acids. V lost 0 bases and J 3 bases, leaving 7 bases between the germline ends. From germline, CDR1 is SGHDT and CDR2 YYEEEE. CDR3 in DNA: TGTGCCAGCAGCTTGGGGGACAACTACGAGCAGTACTTC. This translates into CASSLGDNYEQYF.

There are a few counts of this clonotype. This chain uses TRBV10-2 with TRBJ2-5; D is uncertain. This CDR3 has 15 amino acids. V dropped 0 bases and J dropped 5 bases, with 13 bases sitting between them. Germline V gene lookup returns CDR1 WSHSY and CDR2 SAAADI. The DNA of the CDR3 is TGCGCCAGCAGTGAGTCAGGGCCTAGTGTTGAGACCCAGTACTTC. This translates into CASSESGPSVETQYF.

The V call is TRBV15, the J call TRBJ2-4, with 7 bases identical to TRBD2. The germline gives CDR1 LNHNV, CDR2 YYDKDF (reference sequence). After removal of 2 bases from V and 13 bases from J, the junction contained 11 bases not matched to a gene. The CDR3 runs to 14 residues. For the CDR3, the DNA is TGTGCCACCAGCAGACCCCTCCGGGGGGAGGTACAGTACTTC. Translation: CATSRPLRGEVQYF.

This chain joins TRBV15 and TRBJ2-7; D remains unclear. The V end lost 3 bases, the J end lost 2 bases, and 11 bases lay between the germline ends. The V gene's germline CDR1 is LNHNV and CDR2 YYDKDF (reference sequence). The CDR3 extends over 14 amino acids. CDR3 loop: CATSSDTPTYEQYF. CDR3 coding DNA: TGTGCCACCAGCAGTGATACGCCAACCTACGAGCAGTACTTC.

This sequence joins TRBV9 and TRBJ2-7; 12 nucleotides agree with TRBD2. Looked up from germline, CDR1 is SGDLS and CDR2 is YYNGEE. J was trimmed by 0 bases and V by 0 bases; bases with no gene match: 1. The CDR3 runs to 16 residues. CDR3 coding DNA: TGTGCCAGCAGCGTAGGGGGACTAGCGGGCTCCTACGAGCAGTACTTC. It is translated as CASSVGGLAGSYEQYF.

The V and J genes are TRBV27 and TRBJ2-1; 12 bases map to TRBD2. This CDR3 is 16 amino acids long. From germline, CDR1 is MNHEY and CDR2 SMNVEV (reference sequence). Unmatched junction bases numbered 4, after V lost 6 bases and J lost 1 base. CDR3 amino acids: CASRPGLAGSYNEQFF. The CDR3 nucleotides are TGTGCCAGCAGGCCGGGACTAGCGGGTTCCTACAATGAGCAGTTCTTC.

The chain combines TRBV7-9 with TRBJ2-6; D unresolved. The germline V gene has CDR1 SEHNR and CDR2 FQNEAQ (reference sequence). CDR3 length: 18 amino acids. With 2 bases removed from V and 1 base from J, the gap between germline ends came to 15 bases. CDR3 nucleotides: TGTGCCAGCAGCTTAAGGCCCCAAGACATTTCTGGGGCCAACGTCCTGACTTTC. Translation gives CASSLRPQDISGANVLTF.

The chain carries TRBV7-8 and TRBJ2-1; D is unresolved. Germline assignment: CDR1 SGHVS and CDR2 FQNEAQ. The ends were cut back, 4 bases at V and 6 bases at J, with 19 bases in the middle. This CDR3 is 16 amino acids long. CDR3: CASSSPIFLPGNEQFF. The CDR3 nucleotides are TGTGCCAGCAGCTCTCCCATCTTTCTCCCGGGCAATGAGCAGTTCTTC.

This chain connects TRBV4-1 to TRBJ2-3; either TRBD1 or TRBD2 may fit D (5 bases each). V lost 0 bases and J lost 7, with 8 bases in between. The CDR3 spans 13 residues. Germline CDR1 and CDR2: MGHRA and YSYEKL. The CDR3, as DNA: TGCGCCAGCAGCCAAGAGGGGGTGAATACGCAGTATTTT. It translates to CASSQEGVNTQYF.

The chain joins TRBV6-2 or TRBV6-3 to TRBJ2-6; no firm D call. Germline values: CDR1 MNHEY, CDR2 SVGEGT. V lost 0 bases and J 0 bases, leaving 6 bases between the germline ends. The CDR3 sequence is 16 residues long. The CDR3 sequence is CASSYSRISGANVLTF. In nucleotides, the CDR3 is TGTGCCAGCAGTTACTCGAGGATCTCTGGGGCCAACGTCCTGACTTTC.